These 7 T cell receptor beta chains share one sample of origin, sequenced in a study of blood T cells in healthy people across ages. A second PCR of roughly 6 to 12 cycles used a sample-barcoded 5' primer and a J-beta primer mix. TCRdb reanalysed the 5' RACE reads using MiXCR and keeps one entry per CDR3 protein. This sample has 980,000 or so distinct CDR3 sequences; about 48% occur once, and the top ten carry roughly 13%. The specimen was blood. These receptors all stem from a man under 40 in good health.

This clonotype showed up just a few times. The V call is TRBV5-1, the J call TRBJ1-4; 9 bases fit TRBD1. The trim removed 4 bases at V and 7 bases at J, leaving 5 bases unmatched. Germline V CDR1 and CDR2: SGHRS, YFSETQ. This CDR3 spans 14 amino acids. The CDR3 nucleotides are TGCGCCAGCAGCACGGGACAGGGTTTTGAAAAACTGTTTTTT. As protein: CASSTGQGFEKLFF.

The V and J genes are TRBV11-2 and TRBJ2-5; 11 bases line up with TRBD2. Trimming cost V 7 bases and J 5 bases; bases outside gene matches: 9. The CDR3 is made up of 15 amino acids. The germline V gene has CDR1 SGHAT and CDR2 FQNNGV. This chain's CDR3 is CASIPLTSGEETQYF. The CDR3 nucleotides are TGTGCCAGCATTCCTCTGACTAGCGGGGAGGAGACCCAGTACTTC.

The chain couples TRBV7-6 to TRBJ2-7; 9 bases map to TRBD1. V was pared by 3 bases and J by 6 bases, with 9 bases of the junction left unmatched. The CDR3 has 15 residues. The V gene's germline CDR1 is SGHVS and CDR2 FNYEAQ. The CDR3 here is CASSFDRDRDPEQYF. The DNA for the CDR3 is TGTGCCAGCAGCTTTGACCGGGACAGGGATCCCGAGCAGTACTTC.

This clonotype was counted a single time. The CDR3 here is CASTLVPRQGANEQFF. The DNA of the CDR3 is TGTGCCAGCACCCTTGTCCCGAGACAGGGGGCCAATGAGCAGTTCTTC. V gene TRBV28 combines with J gene TRBJ2-1; 10 bases fit TRBD1. Trimming took 7 bases from V and 6 from J; bases not matched to a gene: 12. The CDR3 is 16 amino acids. Germline CDR1 reads MDHEN; CDR2 reads SYDVKM.

V and J are TRBV20-1 and TRBJ2-1; tentatively, D is TRBD2 (6 bases). The CDR3 runs to 11 residues. Germline values: CDR1 DFQATT, CDR2 SNEGSKA (reference sequence). V was trimmed by 6 bases and J by 6 bases, leaving 9 bases between them. The CDR3 sequence: CSAAGPNEQFF. As DNA, the CDR3 is TGCAGTGCCGCGGGGCCCAATGAGCAGTTCTTC.

The table lists this clonotype with a count of one. This sequence joins TRBV6-1 and TRBJ2-4; D unresolved. Trimming pared 7 bases from V and 2 bases from J, leaving 12 bases between. CDR1 is MNHNS, CDR2 SASEGT, per germline. The CDR3 extends over 14 amino acids. The CDR3 is CASTNSLSKNIQYF. The CDR3 coding sequence is TGTGCCAGCACGAATTCTCTCTCCAAAAACATTCAGTACTTC.

The genes are TRBV4-3 and TRBJ2-7; D is tentatively TRBD1 or TRBD2 (5 bases each). Germline values: CDR1 LGHNA, CDR2 YSLEER. Trimming shortened V by 0 bases and J by 3 bases, and 15 bases separated the two germline ends. The CDR3 length is 16 residues. CDR3 loop: CASSQDYEGLGYEQYF. The CDR3, as DNA: TGCGCCAGCAGCCAAGATTATGAGGGGCTTGGCTACGAGCAGTACTTC.